The rows below give T cell receptor beta chains drawn from one sample of a study of shared clonotypes between healthy human individuals. Here immunoSEQ multiplex PCR was the method, and the copy in TCRdb shows in-frame clones only, minus some. This table holds 850,000 to 1,200,000 clones, about 75% found once. Sample: memory CD4+ T cells sorted from blood. The receptor source for this set is a man aged 18 to 29 in good health. The CDR3 runs from the conserved cysteine through the conserved F or W. D genes are given only for firm matches. A clone size is listed for some rows: how often the clone was seen (once, few, many), or a class if it is expanded.

clone_size j_call d_call v_call cdr3_aa cdr3_nt
NA TRBJ2-1 TRBD2 TRBV16 CASSQGAASGRAMIF TGTGCCAGCAGCCAAGGTGCGGCTAGCGGGAGGGCCATGATCTTC
NA TRBJ1-1 NA TRBV7-2 CASSPGRNTEAFF TGTGCCAGCAGCCCGGGTCGGAACACTGAAGCTTTCTTT
NA TRBJ2-5 NA TRBV5-4 CATRVGETQYF TGTGCCACCAGGGTTGGAGAGACCCAGTACTTC
NA TRBJ2-3 NA TRBV28 CASSLPGAVTDTQYF TGTGCCAGCAGTTTACCGGGGGCTGTCACAGATACGCAGTATTTT
once TRBJ1-6 TRBD1 TRBV18 CASSPSPGQGGSPLHF TGTGCCAGCTCGCCATCCCCGGGACAGGGAGGTTCACCCCTCCACTTT
NA TRBJ2-2 NA TRBV19 CASSEDYRGELFF TGTGCCAGTAGCGAGGACTACCGAGGGGAGCTGTTTTTT
NA TRBJ2-4 NA TRBV4-3 CASSQLAGRIQYF TGCGCCAGCAGCCAGTTGGCGGGACGCATTCAGTACTTC
NA TRBJ2-3 NA TRBV5-1 CASGPSRDTQYF TGCGCCAGCGGGCCCTCCCGGGATACGCAGTATTTT
NA TRBJ2-7 TRBD2 TRBV10-2 CATSGTSGPLYHEQYF TGCGCCACTTCCGGGACTAGCGGGCCCCTCTACCACGAGCAGTACTTC
NA TRBJ1-5 TRBD1 TRBV6-1 CASSLEGGSQPQHF TGTGCCAGCAGTCTGGAAGGGGGCAGTCAGCCCCAGCATTTT
NA TRBJ2-7 NA TRBV6-5 CASRIGQNPLLYF TGTGCCAGCAGGATCGGGCAGAACCCCCTGCTGTACTTC
NA TRBJ2-4 NA TRBV20-1 CSAPSLNIQYF TGCAGTGCTCCAAGCTTAAACATTCAGTACTTC
NA TRBJ2-5 TRBD2 TRBV5-8 CASSFGTKSSGETQYF TGTGCCAGCAGCTTTGGGACTAAGTCATCCGGAGAGACCCAGTACTTC
NA TRBJ2-5 TRBD2 TRBV2 CASSESGLASQETQYF TGTGCCAGCAGTGAAAGCGGACTAGCTTCCCAAGAGACCCAGTACTTC
NA TRBJ2-1 TRBD2 TRBV19 CASSIGGLAGGYEQFF TGTGCCAGTAGTATAGGCGGCCTAGCGGGGGGGTATGAGCAGTTCTTC
NA TRBJ1-3 NA TRBV10-1 CASSLRYTIYF TGCGCCAGCAGCCTACGGTACACCATATATTTT
NA TRBJ1-2 NA TRBV7-9 CASSHGQNYGYTF TGTGCCAGCAGCCATGGACAAAACTATGGCTACACCTTC
NA TRBJ2-1 NA TRBV9 CASAPPGSNDNEQFF TGTGCCAGCGCCCCCCCCGGGAGTAACGACAATGAGCAGTTCTTC
NA TRBJ2-1 TRBD1 TRBV27 CASSQQWTGGGEQFF TGTGCCAGCAGTCAACAATGGACAGGGGGCGGTGAGCAGTTCTTC
NA TRBJ2-2 TRBD1 TRBV19 CASSITGTGGYTGELFF TGTGCCAGTAGTATTACCGGGACAGGGGGATACACCGGGGAGCTGTTTTTT
many TRBJ1-1 NA TRBV5-1 CASSLEWDTEAFF TGCGCCAGCAGCTTGGAATGGGACACTGAAGCTTTCTTT
NA TRBJ1-2 NA TRBV28 CASSPPVVGASYGYTF TGTGCCAGCAGCCCCCCCGTAGTGGGCGCCTCTTATGGCTACACCTTC
NA TRBJ2-1 TRBD2 TRBV19 CASSMRLAGGSNEQFF TGTGCCAGTAGTATGAGGCTAGCGGGAGGGTCAAATGAGCAGTTCTTC